This T cell receptor (beta chain) was sequenced for a study of T cell therapy product for transplant patients (dated by TCRdb to between 2017 and 2020). Regarding the research as a whole: In Berlin, Germany, the wider healthy donor group was made up of roughly 20 individuals (roughly ten male and 9 female) aged roughly 22 to 85 years. The TCRbeta repertoire analysis of rapamycin-treated and untreated products included n = 3 healthy donors. A next-generation autologous adoptive antiviral T-cell product was developed for immunosuppressed solid organ transplant patients, with CMV used as the model virus. The expansion media were supplemented with either IL-7 and IL-15 at around 9.6 ng/ml or IL-2 at roughly 50 U/ml. To assess clonal composition, the researchers compared the TCRbeta repertoires of CMV-specific T-cell products that were either rapamycin-treated or untreated, with both kinds coming from the same donors. Overall study results and their limits: The authors proposed that the higher clonal diversity in Rapa-TCPs may reflect the survival of low-frequency clones and the preferential expansion of central memory T cells. Repertoires from different donors showed no overlap, but paired products from the same donor shared many clones. Rapamycin-treated products showed a more diverse, less clonal TCRbeta repertoire and contained more distinct clones than untreated products. In untreated products the top 10 clones covered about 90% of the repertoire, compared with about 74% in rapamycin-treated products.

After genomic DNA was extracted with an AllPrep DNA/RNA Kit, the TCRbeta CDR3 regions were amplified using the immunoSEQ hsTCRb Kit. The paper's data handling went like this. Productive rearrangements were in-frame CDR3 nucleotide sequences without stop codons, analyzed in immunoSEQ Analyzer 3.0. Sample overlap was measured using the Morisita index, while clonality was calculated from productive entropy normalized to the number of productive rearrangements. TCRdb mirrors the immuneACCESS table, restricted to in-frame sequences. Some clones are absent from its copies; in checked studies, under half trace to an unresolved V gene, and the reason for the others is unknown. That table gives V, J and clone size, and the DNA gave D and trimming. Here the sample has some 550 clones; about 83% occur a single time. The leading ten clones occupy about two thirds of the sample. Concerning this clone: What this receptor recognizes is not known. No much larger clonotype is one base removed from it; base qualities were not supplied.

The meaning behind the sample label is: 15 to 25 nM rapamycin added during CMV-specific T-cell product expansion (Rapa-TCP). This sample's label refers to: CMVpp65/IE-1-reactive T cells enriched by IFNgamma capture and expanded in vitro. PBMCs were stimulated for five to seven hours with overlapping CMV pp65 and IE-1 peptide pools, each applied at about 0.49 ug/ml. IFNgamma-producing CMV-stimulated cells were positively selected with the IFNgamma Secretion Assay-Cell Enrichment and Detection Kit (Miltenyi Biotec). For 20 to 25 days, enriched IFNgamma+ cells were cultured with irradiated autologous feeders along with either IL-7/IL-15 or IL-2. To provide enough cells for different cell sorting steps, buffy coats were used from about 15% of the 19 healthy donors. Biocoll density gradient centrifugation was the method used to isolate peripheral blood mononuclear cells. DRK supplied the buffy coats from healthy donors.

Sequencing used a sorted cell population cultured from PBMCs. This receptor was obtained from an adult in good health.

The DNA reads as follows: TGTGCCAGCAGCTTAGGTGGGGGGAGGCAAGAGACCCAGTACTTC. Its coded protein is CASSLGGGRQETQYF. This chain is built from TRBV7-6 and TRBJ2-5; a tentative D call is TRBD2 (6 bases match). CDR1 and CDR2 are read off the germline V gene as SGHVS and FNYEAQ. From its cysteine to its phenylalanine, the CDR3 spans 15 amino acids. Only the CDR3 portion is preserved as DNA: 45 bases, with reading frame beginning at the first base. V is cut by 1 base and J by 2 bases, and the space between the germline ends is 11 bases.